This is a list of T cell receptor beta chains from one sample in a study of blood T cell repertoires in COVID-19. Sequencing was performed with immunoSEQ multiplex PCR; in TCRdb, only in-frame clones are kept and a portion is missing. Seen here are a few hundred thousand clones, about 87% observed once, and the top ten hold 0.75% to 0.85%. The sample was peripheral blood. These receptors came from a man aged 18 to 29 with COVID-19, enrolled during active disease. Both conserved end residues are part of each CDR3. D genes are given only for firm matches. Rows give clone size only sometimes, using once, few, many, or a class for an expanded clone.

cdr3_nt: TGTGCCAGCAGCCGACAGGACCGGGGTGGCTATGGCTACACCTTC
cdr3_aa: CASSRQDRGGYGYTF
clone_size: .
v_call: TRBV9
d_call: .
j_call: TRBJ1-2

cdr3_nt: TGTGCCACCAGTGATGGAGCCCGAGAGACCCAGTACTTC
cdr3_aa: CATSDGARETQYF
clone_size: .
v_call: TRBV24-1
d_call: .
j_call: TRBJ2-5

cdr3_nt: TGTGCCAGCAGCTGGGACAGCGGCGAGCAGTACTTC
cdr3_aa: CASSWDSGEQYF
clone_size: .
v_call: TRBV7-9
d_call: TRBD1
j_call: TRBJ2-7

cdr3_nt: TGTGCCAGCAGCCGGTCCGCGGGCTTAGGGACCCAGTACTTC
cdr3_aa: CASSRSAGLGTQYF
clone_size: .
v_call: TRBV27
d_call: .
j_call: TRBJ2-5

cdr3_nt: TGCGCCAGCAGCCTAGGATGGGGGGGCGCGGACAATCAGCCCCAGCATTTT
cdr3_aa: CASSLGWGGADNQPQHF
clone_size: .
v_call: TRBV4-1
d_call: .
j_call: TRBJ1-5

cdr3_nt: TGCGCCAGCAGATCCACCCATAGCGGGAGTCATAATGAGCAGTTCTTC
cdr3_aa: CASRSTHSGSHNEQFF
clone_size: .
v_call: TRBV5-1
d_call: TRBD2
j_call: TRBJ2-1

cdr3_nt: TGTGCCAGCACGATAGGACAGGGGGCCGTTGGCTACACCTTC
cdr3_aa: CASTIGQGAVGYTF
clone_size: medium-sized
v_call: TRBV6-5
d_call: TRBD1
j_call: TRBJ1-2

cdr3_nt: TGTGCCAGCAGCCTACATCAGACTGGCTCTGGAAACACCATATATTTT
cdr3_aa: CASSLHQTGSGNTIYF
clone_size: once
v_call: TRBV5-5
d_call: .
j_call: TRBJ1-3

cdr3_nt: TGTGCCAGCAGTGAATACGGACAGGGGTGGACTGAAGCTTTCTTT
cdr3_aa: CASSEYGQGWTEAFF
clone_size: .
v_call: TRBV6-1
d_call: TRBD1
j_call: TRBJ1-1

cdr3_nt: TGTGCCAGCAGCTTAAATCAGGGCTACGAGCAGTACTTC
cdr3_aa: CASSLNQGYEQYF
clone_size: .
v_call: TRBV7-2
d_call: .
j_call: TRBJ2-7

cdr3_nt: TGCGCCAGCAGGCCCGCAGGGGGAAGGTCTGGGGCCAACGTCCTGACTTTC
cdr3_aa: CASRPAGGRSGANVLTF
clone_size: .
v_call: TRBV4-1
d_call: TRBD1
j_call: TRBJ2-6

cdr3_nt: TGTGCCAGCGTGGGTCCAGGAATACGCGACTATGGCTACACCTTC
cdr3_aa: CASVGPGIRDYGYTF
clone_size: .
v_call: TRBV28
d_call: .
j_call: TRBJ1-2

cdr3_nt: TGTGCCAGCAGCACGGACAGGGGTAACTATGGCTACACCTTC
cdr3_aa: CASSTDRGNYGYTF
clone_size: .
v_call: TRBV5-4
d_call: TRBD1
j_call: TRBJ1-2

cdr3_nt: TGTGCCAGCAGCCTTGGGACAGGGGGCGAGGATACGCAGTATTTT
cdr3_aa: CASSLGTGGEDTQYF
clone_size: once
v_call: TRBV3-1/TRBV3-2
d_call: TRBD1
j_call: TRBJ2-3

cdr3_nt: TGTGCCAGCTCACCGGGACAATCGAACACTGAAGCTTTCTTT
cdr3_aa: CASSPGQSNTEAFF
clone_size: .
v_call: TRBV18
d_call: .
j_call: TRBJ1-1

cdr3_nt: TGCGCCAGCAGCAAAGTGCCTAGCGGGAGAGCGAACACCGGGGAGCTGTTTTTT
cdr3_aa: CASSKVPSGRANTGELFF
clone_size: .
v_call: TRBV4-1
d_call: TRBD2
j_call: TRBJ2-2

cdr3_nt: TGTGCCAGCAGCTTCGGACAGGTTTATGGCTACACCTTC
cdr3_aa: CASSFGQVYGYTF
clone_size: .
v_call: TRBV7-9
d_call: TRBD1
j_call: TRBJ1-2

cdr3_nt: TGTGCCAGCAGTCGGGACTCCACCTTCTACGAGCAGTACTTC
cdr3_aa: CASSRDSTFYEQYF
clone_size: .
v_call: TRBV2
d_call: .
j_call: TRBJ2-7

cdr3_nt: TGCGCCAGCAGCTTGGCGGGACAGGGGGTTGCTGAAGCTTTCTTT
cdr3_aa: CASSLAGQGVAEAFF
clone_size: once
v_call: TRBV5-1
d_call: TRBD1
j_call: TRBJ1-1

cdr3_nt: TGCGCCAGCAGCTTGGGGACTAGCGGGATGAAGACTTACGAGCAGTACTTC
cdr3_aa: CASSLGTSGMKTYEQYF
clone_size: .
v_call: TRBV5-1
d_call: TRBD2
j_call: TRBJ2-7

cdr3_nt: TGTGCCAGCAGTGAAGGGCTCGGACTAGCGGGGGGGTTGTATGAGCAGTTCTTC
cdr3_aa: CASSEGLGLAGGLYEQFF
clone_size: .
v_call: TRBV6-1
d_call: TRBD2
j_call: TRBJ2-1

cdr3_nt: TGTGCCAGCAGTGAACCGGGTTTTTGGGGGGAGGGTGAAGCTTTCTTT
cdr3_aa: CASSEPGFWGEGEAFF
clone_size: .
v_call: TRBV6-1
d_call: .
j_call: TRBJ1-1

cdr3_nt: TGTGCCAGCAGTTTAGGGCAGACGCCTGGCTACACCTTC
cdr3_aa: CASSLGQTPGYTF
clone_size: .
v_call: TRBV28
d_call: .
j_call: TRBJ1-2

cdr3_nt: TGTGCCACGGCGGGGGGAACTAACTATGGCTACACCTTC
cdr3_aa: CATAGGTNYGYTF
clone_size: .
v_call: TRBV10-3
d_call: .
j_call: TRBJ1-2

cdr3_nt: TGTGCCAGCTCACAGCCGGGACAGGGGGCAAACACCGGGGAGCTGTTTTTT
cdr3_aa: CASSQPGQGANTGELFF
clone_size: once
v_call: TRBV18
d_call: TRBD1
j_call: TRBJ2-2

cdr3_nt: TGTGCCAGCAGGGGACAGGGGGATCACTATGGCTACACCTTC
cdr3_aa: CASRGQGDHYGYTF
clone_size: .
v_call: TRBV27
d_call: TRBD1
j_call: TRBJ1-2

cdr3_nt: TGTGCCTGGAGGGGACAGGGCTCAGCGCCCCAGCATTTT
cdr3_aa: CAWRGQGSAPQHF
clone_size: .
v_call: TRBV30
d_call: TRBD1
j_call: TRBJ1-5

cdr3_nt: TGTGCCAGCAGCCAGCTTCCGGGTTCAGCTTTCTTT
cdr3_aa: CASSQLPGSAFF
clone_size: .
v_call: TRBV14
d_call: .
j_call: TRBJ1-1

cdr3_nt: TGCGCCAGCAGCCCCCGTCCAGGGGCGCATTTAGGACTCTACGAGCAGTACTTC
cdr3_aa: CASSPRPGAHLGLYEQYF
clone_size: .
v_call: TRBV5-1
d_call: .
j_call: TRBJ2-7

cdr3_nt: TGTGCCAGTAGCAACACGCCAGGGCCCAATAATGAAAAACTGTTTTTT
cdr3_aa: CASSNTPGPNNEKLFF
clone_size: .
v_call: TRBV19
d_call: .
j_call: TRBJ1-4

cdr3_nt: TGCGCCAGCAGCCTTGTCTCTAGCTCCGGCAATGAGCAGTTCTTC
cdr3_aa: CASSLVSSSGNEQFF
clone_size: .
v_call: TRBV5-1
d_call: .
j_call: TRBJ2-1

cdr3_nt: TGTGCCAGCAGCGTAGGGACAGGGGCAGGGTCCGGGGAGCTGTTTTTT
cdr3_aa: CASSVGTGAGSGELFF
clone_size: .
v_call: TRBV9
d_call: TRBD1
j_call: TRBJ2-2

cdr3_nt: TGTGCCAGCAGGAACAGGGTCCTACAAGAGACCCAGTACTTC
cdr3_aa: CASRNRVLQETQYF
clone_size: .
v_call: TRBV6-5
d_call: .
j_call: TRBJ2-5

cdr3_nt: TGTGCCAGCAGTCAAGACGGTACGGGAATGGATACGCAGTATTTT
cdr3_aa: CASSQDGTGMDTQYF
clone_size: few
v_call: TRBV3-1/TRBV3-2
d_call: .
j_call: TRBJ2-3

cdr3_nt: TGTGCCAGCAGCCAACGGGAGGGTACCTACAATGAGCAGTTCTTC
cdr3_aa: CASSQREGTYNEQFF
clone_size: .
v_call: TRBV9
d_call: TRBD2
j_call: TRBJ2-1

cdr3_nt: TGTGCCAGCAGCAACCGGGACTTCGCCTACAATGAGCAGTTCTTC
cdr3_aa: CASSNRDFAYNEQFF
clone_size: .
v_call: TRBV5-4
d_call: .
j_call: TRBJ2-1

cdr3_nt: TGCAGCGTTGACCTAGTTAAACAATATGAGCAGTTCTTC
cdr3_aa: CSVDLVKQYEQFF
clone_size: .
v_call: TRBV29-1
d_call: .
j_call: TRBJ2-1

cdr3_nt: TGTGCCAGCCACCCTACTAGCTACAATGAGCAGTTCTTC
cdr3_aa: CASHPTSYNEQFF
clone_size: once
v_call: TRBV11-2
d_call: .
j_call: TRBJ2-1

cdr3_nt: TGTGCCAGCAGTTACCCGACAGGGGGTGGGGAGCTGTTTTTT
cdr3_aa: CASSYPTGGGELFF
clone_size: .
v_call: TRBV6-6
d_call: TRBD1
j_call: TRBJ2-2

cdr3_nt: TGTGCCAGCAGCCCAACGGTCGGGACCGGGGAGCTGTTTTTT
cdr3_aa: CASSPTVGTGELFF
clone_size: .
v_call: TRBV7-8
d_call: .
j_call: TRBJ2-2

cdr3_nt: TGTGCCAGCAGCCCTCGTCGTCGCGGGGCGAGAACAGATACGCAGTATTTT
cdr3_aa: CASSPRRRGARTDTQYF
clone_size: once
v_call: TRBV3-1/TRBV3-2
d_call: .
j_call: TRBJ2-3

cdr3_nt: TGCAGCGCAACGAACAGGCCTGGCTACGAGCAGTACTTC
cdr3_aa: CSATNRPGYEQYF
clone_size: .
v_call: TRBV29-1
d_call: .
j_call: TRBJ2-7

cdr3_nt: TGTGCCACAGTAGCGAGGGAGGGAGATTGGTATACGCAGTATTTT
cdr3_aa: CATVAREGDWYTQYF
clone_size: .
v_call: TRBV15
d_call: TRBD2
j_call: TRBJ2-3

cdr3_nt: TGTGCCAGCAGTTACTCTCAACACTCTGGGGCCAACGTCCTGACTTTC
cdr3_aa: CASSYSQHSGANVLTF
clone_size: .
v_call: TRBV6-5
d_call: .
j_call: TRBJ2-6

cdr3_nt: TGCGCCAGCAGCACCCGAAGGGTAGCGGAGACCTACGAGCAGTACTTC
cdr3_aa: CASSTRRVAETYEQYF
clone_size: .
v_call: TRBV4-1
d_call: .
j_call: TRBJ2-7

cdr3_nt: TGTGCCAGTAGTATCGGGACTGGCACCGGGGAGCTGTTTTTT
cdr3_aa: CASSIGTGTGELFF
clone_size: .
v_call: TRBV19
d_call: .
j_call: TRBJ2-2

cdr3_nt: TGTGCCACCAGCTCCGGGATTCACACCGGGGAGCTGTTTTTT
cdr3_aa: CATSSGIHTGELFF
clone_size: .
v_call: TRBV24-1
d_call: .
j_call: TRBJ2-2

cdr3_nt: TGTGCCAGCAGCTTACTCGGGGAGCAAATCTACAATGAGCAGTTCTTC
cdr3_aa: CASSLLGEQIYNEQFF
clone_size: .
v_call: TRBV11-2
d_call: .
j_call: TRBJ2-1

cdr3_nt: TGTGCCAGCAGTTTATCCGCAGCGGGGATCTCCTACGAGCAGTACTTC
cdr3_aa: CASSLSAAGISYEQYF
clone_size: .
v_call: TRBV27
d_call: TRBD2
j_call: TRBJ2-7

cdr3_nt: TGTGCCAGCAGCCCGCGGACAGGCCACTACACCTTC
cdr3_aa: CASSPRTGHYTF
clone_size: once
v_call: TRBV7-2
d_call: TRBD1
j_call: TRBJ1-2

cdr3_nt: TGTGCTAGTGGGGCAGGGGAAAACACCGGGGAGCTGTTTTTT
cdr3_aa: CASGAGENTGELFF
clone_size: .
v_call: TRBV12-5
d_call: .
j_call: TRBJ2-2

cdr3_nt: TGCGCCAGCAGCTTGGAGGGGAACGACGAGCAGTACTTC
cdr3_aa: CASSLEGNDEQYF
clone_size: once
v_call: TRBV5-1
d_call: .
j_call: TRBJ2-7